Below are 17 T cell receptor beta chains sequenced from a single sample in a study of long-term antiretroviral therapy in people with HIV. Survey level was the resolution at which the v3.0 immunoSEQ assay ran. Generated by immunoSEQ multiplex PCR, the TCRdb table keeps only in-frame clones and is missing some. This table holds some 40,000 clones, less than 95% found once. The sample in question was unsorted PBMCs, obtained around 9 years after starting antiretroviral therapy. These TCRs come from a man aged 25 to 40 with HIV.

The V call is TRBV6-1, the J call TRBJ2-7; 8 positions agree with TRBD1. Germline V gives CDR1 MNHNS, CDR2 SASEGT. The CDR3 has 15 residues. Trimming at V came to 6 bases and at J to 0 bases, leaving 7 bases not matched to a gene. The CDR3 DNA reads as TGTGCCAGCAGCCCCGGGACAGGCTACTCCTACGAGCAGTACTTC. It yields the protein CASSPGTGYSYEQYF.

CDR3 residues: CASSLGGPDTQYF. In DNA form, the CDR3 reads TGTGCCAGCAGCCTGGGGGGCCCAGATACGCAGTATTTT. The chain employs TRBV5-6 and TRBJ2-3; D possibly uses TRBD1 or TRBD2 (6 bases each). The V end was cut by 4 bases, the J end by 4 bases, with 10 bases between. The germline V gene encodes CDR1 SGHDT and CDR2 YYEEEE. The CDR3 is 13 amino acids.

This chain uses TRBV11-3 with TRBJ2-1; D gene uncertain. CDR1 is SGHNT, CDR2 YENEEA, per germline. The CDR3 sequence is 15 residues long. Trimming cost V 5 bases and J 0 bases, with 11 bases left between them. The CDR3: CASSPGRSSYNEQFF. For the CDR3, the DNA is TGTGCCAGCAGCCCCGGACGGAGCTCCTACAATGAGCAGTTCTTC.

This clone was found once. The chain is built from TRBV13 and TRBJ1-1; D unresolved. CDR1 and CDR2 (germline): PRHDT, FYEKMQ (reference sequence). CDR3 size: 15 residues. V was clipped by 4 bases and J by 3 bases, with 15 bases between them. The CDR3 loop reads CASSSREEGYTEAFF. The CDR3 coding sequence is TGTGCCAGCAGCTCAAGAGAGGAGGGCTACACTGAAGCTTTCTTT.

The chain recombines TRBV11-3 with TRBJ2-1; D gene unclear. Trimming cost V 5 bases and J 2 bases, with 13 bases left between them. From germline, CDR1 is SGHNT and CDR2 YENEEA. CDR3 length: 15 amino acids. CDR3 sequence: CASSPSAAPYNEQFF. The CDR3 region has the DNA TGTGCCAGCAGCCCCTCGGCGGCCCCCTACAATGAGCAGTTCTTC.

V and J are TRBV5-1 and TRBJ2-3; D not resolved. Germline V gives CDR1 SGHRS, CDR2 YFSETQ. V dropped 3 bases and J dropped 3 bases, with 11 bases sitting between them. The CDR3 is made up of 14 amino acids. The CDR3, as DNA: TGCGCCAGCAGCTGGGGTGGGTGGACAGATACGCAGTATTTT. Translating gives CASSWGGWTDTQYF.

This clone appeared a single time. The chain couples TRBV6-5 to TRBJ1-2, with D tentatively TRBD1 (6 bases). The germline V and J ends were trimmed by 5 bases and 7 bases, with 11 bases remaining between them. This CDR3 has 12 amino acids. CDR1 is MNHEY and CDR2 is SVGAGI in the germline V gene. CDR3 coding DNA: TGTGCCAGCAGTCTGGGGACATCTGGCTACACCTTC. Translation gives CASSLGTSGYTF.

The rearrangement links TRBV4-1 to TRBJ2-5; D not resolved. The V gene's germline CDR1 is MGHRA and CDR2 YSYEKL. Between the trimmed V and J ends, which lost 1 base and 3 bases, there was a span of 12 bases. The CDR3 has 15 residues. The DNA of the CDR3 is TGCGCCAGCAGCCAAGGGATTCCTCAAGAAGAGACCCAGTACTTC. Translation gives CASSQGIPQEETQYF.

J is TRBJ1-6 and V is TRBV6-5; D gene unclear. This CDR3 region has 13 residues. CDR1 and CDR2 from the germline V gene are MNHEY and SVGAGI. With 8 bases removed from V and 5 bases from J, the gap between germline ends came to 10 bases. CDR3 residues: CASSFVDNSPLHF. CDR3 sequence (DNA): TGTGCCAGCTCGTTTGTAGATAATTCACCCCTCCACTTT.

The J gene is TRBJ2-2, the V gene TRBV7-3; D ambiguous. The CDR3 consists of 14 residues. Germline CDR1 is SGHTA and CDR2 is FQGTGA. V was trimmed by 4 bases and J by 6 bases, leaving 12 bases between them. The CDR3 coding sequence is TGTGCCAGCAGCTCAATGAGTGGGCCCGGGGAGCTGTTTTTT. This translates into CASSSMSGPGELFF.

This clone was seen once. This sequence joins TRBV28 and TRBJ2-2; 13 bases match TRBD2. In germline, CDR1 is MDHEN, CDR2 SYDVKM. CDR3 length: 19 amino acids. With 3 bases clipped from V and 4 bases from J, the junction kept 11 bases outside the gene matches. The CDR3 DNA follows: TGTGCCAGCAGTTTTCCGACTAGCGGGGGGTACCTCCTCACCGGGGAGCTGTTTTTT. Encoded protein: CASSFPTSGGYLLTGELFF.

This clone turned up a few times. This rearrangement joins TRBV25-1 to TRBJ2-4; 8 bases line up with TRBD1. The junction had 7 bases not matched to a gene; V was cut back by 4 bases and J by 8 bases. The CDR3 is made up of 14 amino acids. In germline, CDR1 is MGHDK, CDR2 SYGVNS. This CDR3 reads CASSVGQEVDIQYF. CDR3 coding DNA: TGTGCCAGCAGTGTGGGACAGGAGGTTGACATTCAGTACTTC.

The V and J genes are TRBV5-8 and TRBJ1-3; the D gene is possibly TRBD1 (5 bases). Germline CDR1 and CDR2: SGHTS and YDEGEE. The length of the CDR3 is 13 residues. Trimming took off 4 bases at V and 8 bases at J, with 13 bases between the two ends. CDR3 nucleotides: TGTGCCAGCAGCCAGGGTGAGGGATACACCATATATTTT. Its translation: CASSQGEGYTIYF.

The chain is built from TRBV7-6 and TRBJ2-3; tentative D call: TRBD2 (6 bases). The CDR3 covers 17 residues. V was pared by 1 base and J by 1 base, with 15 bases between. Germline assignment: CDR1 SGHVS and CDR2 FNYEAQ. The CDR3 bases are TGTGCCAGCAGCTTAGGGACGGGGGTTGTGGGCACAGATACGCAGTATTTT. Its protein product is CASSLGTGVVGTDTQYF.

This chain links TRBV14 with TRBJ2-7, with 7 bases identical to TRBD1. This CDR3 is built from 16 residues. V lost 4 bases and J lost 2; bases outside the gene matches: 11. Germline CDR1 is SGHDN and CDR2 is FVKESK. CDR3 in DNA: TGTGCCAGCAGCCCCACGACAGGGAGAGATACCTACGAGCAGTACGTC. Translated, it gives CASSPTTGRDTYEQYV.

This chain connects TRBV7-6 to TRBJ1-3; no definite D call. The CDR3 extends over 17 amino acids. V shed 4 bases and J shed 3 bases, with 19 bases lying between them. Germline CDR1 SGHVS, CDR2 FNYEAQ. The CDR3 loop is CASSSEPGPGIGNTIYF. CDR3 nucleotide sequence: TGTGCCAGCAGCTCCGAACCCGGGCCTGGTATTGGAAACACCATATATTTT.

The chain links TRBV5-6 to TRBJ2-2, with no clear D. Looked up from germline, CDR1 is SGHDT and CDR2 is YYEEEE. The CDR3 runs 14 residues. V was shortened by 4 bases and J by 0 bases, with 7 bases between the two germline ends. The CDR3 nucleotides read TGTGCCAGCAGCGTAGCCTCGAACACCGGGGAGCTGTTTTTT. As protein: CASSVASNTGELFF.